The clone carrying this T cell receptor beta chain was picked up many times. Only in-frame clones appear in the TCRdb table, and some are missing; sequencing was by immunoSEQ multiplex PCR. Of approximately 200,000 clones listed, 80% to 90% are singletons. Trimming removed 3 bases from V and 6 bases from J, with 10 bases in between. Germline V gene data show CDR1 as SGHRS and CDR2 as YFSETQ. CDR3 length equals 12 residues. The sample is drawn from a study of blood T cell repertoires in COVID-19. Whole-study context: PBMCs, B-cell-depleted T cells, or T cells were the source of the cDNA or gDNA that made up the material.

Sequenced material: peripheral blood. This clonotype was sampled from a man in his sixties who had recovered from COVID-19. This sequence joins TRBV5-1 and TRBJ2-7; weak D call: TRBD2 (7 bases). The CDR3 DNA is TGCGCCAGCAGCTCAGGGGAGGGCGAGCAGTACTTC. Amino acids: CASSSGEGEQYF.